This T cell receptor beta chain was sequenced during a study of T cells after yellow fever vaccination. General study results and limits: Overall, a small share of clonotypes was seen in both CD4 and CD8 compartments. Subsequent booster samples again held most clones from primary vaccination (under 98% CD4, about 86% CD8).

Via MiXCR, TCRdb re-called the 5' RACE reads, giving one row per CDR3 protein. The sample lists more than 300,000 distinct CDR3 sequences; about 11% were seen once. This CDR3 contains 14 residues. Deletions cut 6 bases from V and 2 bases from J, with 13 bases between. The sample holds a few counts of this clonotype. Its antigen is unknown. The receptor comes from a man aged 18 to 35 who received the YFV17D yellow fever vaccine. The J gene is TRBJ1-2, the V gene TRBV12-3 or TRBV12-4; the D is unclear. The specimen was CD4+ T cells sorted from PBMCs, collected 45 days after the yellow fever booster vaccination. The CDR3 loop is CASSIRRGNYGYTF. CDR3 nucleotide sequence: TGTGCCAGCAGCATAAGGAGAGGGAACTATGGCTACACCTTC.